The rows below give T cell receptor beta chains drawn from one sample of a study of OX40 agonist ivuxolimab in advanced cancers. Method: immunoSEQ multiplex PCR; TCRdb's copy keeps in-frame clones and lacks some. The sample yields tens of thousands of clones, approximately 85% seen once. The sequencing here drew on CD4+ or CD8+ T cells sorted from blood, taken in a trial of the OX40 agonist ivuxolimab. Source of these receptors: an adult with an advanced solid tumor such as melanoma, head and neck, liver or kidney cancer. Each CDR3 is given with its conserved first and last residue. A D gene is named only where the DNA matches it firmly. A clone size is listed for some rows: how often the clone was seen (once, few, many), or a class if it is expanded.

cdr3_length clone_size j_call d_call v_call cdr3_nt cdr3_aa
12 NA TRBJ2-1 TRBD2 TRBV2 TGTGCCAGCAAGCGGGGGGGCGATGAGCAGTTCTTC CASKRGGDEQFF
14 NA TRBJ2-7 TRBD2 TRBV30 TGTGCCTGGAGTGTACCTAGCGGGAGTAACGAGCAGTACTTC CAWSVPSGSNEQYF
13 few TRBJ1-2 NA TRBV2 TGTGCCAGCAGGGAAACAGGGATCGGTGGCTACACCTTC CASRETGIGGYTF
13 NA TRBJ1-2 TRBD1 TRBV19 TGTGCCATCAGGACGGGACAGGGTGATAAGTACACCTTC CAIRTGQGDKYTF
16 NA TRBJ2-7 NA TRBV5-4 TGTGCCAGCAGCGCTGGACAGCTCAGTGTCTCCTACGAGCAGTACTTC CASSAGQLSVSYEQYF
14 few TRBJ1-3 NA TRBV6-5 TGTGCCAGCAGTTATACGAGGTTGGGAAACACCATATATTTT CASSYTRLGNTIYF
14 NA TRBJ2-1 TRBD2 TRBV30 TGTGCCGCGGGGGACCACGATATAAACAATGAGCAGTTCTTC CAAGDHDINNEQFF
14 NA TRBJ2-3 NA TRBV18 TGTGCCAGCTCATCGCTAGGGAGCACAGATACGCAGTATTTT CASSSLGSTDTQYF
15 NA TRBJ2-2 TRBD1 TRBV4-3 TGCGCCAGCAGCCAAGAACAGGGGTTAATCGGGGAGCTGTTTTTT CASSQEQGLIGELFF
13 NA TRBJ2-3 NA TRBV5-1 TGCGCCAGCAGCTCCACTGTGACAGATACGCAGTATTTT CASSSTVTDTQYF
19 once TRBJ2-7 TRBD2 TRBV7-2 TGTGCCAGCAGCTCACCGACCGGGACTAGCGGCCCCACGGCCTACGAGCAGTACTTC CASSSPTGTSGPTAYEQYF
17 NA TRBJ2-5 NA TRBV7-2 TGTGCCAGCAGTGAGGGGCGGGACTCAACGCTCCAAGAGACCCAGTACTTC CASSEGRDSTLQETQYF
16 NA TRBJ1-4 NA TRBV28 TGTGCCAGCAGTTCACTAGATCCTTTCGAAGGTGAAAAACTGTTTTTT CASSSLDPFEGEKLFF
14 NA TRBJ1-2 NA TRBV7-2 TGTGCCAGCAGCTTAGAGGGCTCGGACTATGGCTACACCTTC CASSLEGSDYGYTF
12 NA TRBJ2-7 TRBD2 TRBV18 TGTGCCAGCTCACCAGGACTAGACGAGCAGTACTTC CASSPGLDEQYF
15 NA TRBJ2-2 TRBD1 TRBV6-5 TGTGCCAGCAGTCGGGGGACAGGGGGCACCGGGGAGCTGTTTTTT CASSRGTGGTGELFF
12 few TRBJ2-7 NA TRBV18 TGTGCCAGCTCACCAAGAGGGCGCGAGCAGTACTTC CASSPRGREQYF
15 NA TRBJ2-7 TRBD2 TRBV4-3 TGCGCCAGCAGCCAGGACTTTGTAGCGGGAGTCGAGCAGTACTTC CASSQDFVAGVEQYF
14 NA TRBJ2-3 NA TRBV5-1 TGCGCCAGCATCCTCGGGAGTAACACAGATACGCAGTATTTT CASILGSNTDTQYF
19 NA TRBJ2-6 TRBD2 TRBV19 TGTGCCAGTAGGGGAGGGTTCGGCAGGACCAGGGCTGGGGCCAACGTCCTGACTTTC CASRGGFGRTRAGANVLTF
15 NA TRBJ1-2 TRBD1 TRBV28 TGTGCCAGCAGCGGACCGGGACAGGGGAACTATGGCTACACCTTC CASSGPGQGNYGYTF
14 few TRBJ2-3 NA TRBV4-1 TGCGCCAGCAGCCGAGGTAGTCTAGCCGATACGCAGTATTTT CASSRGSLADTQYF
16 NA TRBJ2-1 TRBD2 TRBV29-1 TGCAGCGTTGAACGGTTTCTAGCGGGGGGTCTGGAGGAGCAGTTCTTC CSVERFLAGGLEEQFF
17 NA TRBJ2-6 NA TRBV4-2 TGTGCCAGCAGCCAAGTGCAACGAGGGGCTGGGGCCAACGTCCTGACTTTC CASSQVQRGAGANVLTF
17 NA TRBJ2-1 TRBD2 TRBV10-2 TGCGCCAGCAGTGACAGACTAGCGGCTTACTCCTACAATGAGCAGTTCTTC CASSDRLAAYSYNEQFF
19 NA TRBJ1-2 NA TRBV4-1 TGCGCCAGCAGCCTACCATCGGGGAAAACGAGTCCGTCCTCCTATGGCTACACCTTC CASSLPSGKTSPSSYGYTF
14 NA TRBJ1-2 NA TRBV5-4 TGTGCCAGCAGCGCTCCGGGAGGGGACTCGGGCTACACCTTC CASSAPGGDSGYTF
13 NA TRBJ1-2 NA TRBV29-1 TGCAGCGTGAGTGAGAGGCGGGTCAGTGGCTACACCTTC CSVSERRVSGYTF
14 NA TRBJ2-7 TRBD2 TRBV30 TGTGCCTGGAGTGGACTAGCGGGAGTAAAAGAGCAGTACTTC CAWSGLAGVKEQYF
16 NA TRBJ2-2 TRBD2 TRBV9 TGTGCCAGCAGCATAAGGGGGACTAGCGGGGCCGGGGAGCTGTTTTTT CASSIRGTSGAGELFF
17 NA TRBJ1-2 NA TRBV10-3 TGTGCCATCAGTGAGGGCCCCTGGGCAGGACCGAACTATGGCTACACCTTC CAISEGPWAGPNYGYTF
15 NA TRBJ2-2 NA TRBV5-1 TGCGCCAGCAGCTTGAGTCCGGACAACACCGGGGAGCTGTTTTTT CASSLSPDNTGELFF
15 NA TRBJ2-2 NA TRBV6-6 TGTGCCAGCCGCCCCCCTGAATCGAACACCGGGGAGCTGTTTTTT CASRPPESNTGELFF
15 NA TRBJ2-7 NA TRBV4-3 TGCGCCAGCAGCCAAGTAAACGACCAAACCTACGAGCAGTACTTC CASSQVNDQTYEQYF
11 NA TRBJ2-1 NA TRBV29-1 TGCAGCGTTGAGCGGCTGGTTGAGCAGTTCTTC CSVERLVEQFF
16 once TRBJ2-2 NA TRBV19 TGTGCCAGTACCCCGGCCCCCATTAGACTCACCGGGGAGCTGTTTTTT CASTPAPIRLTGELFF
14 NA TRBJ2-3 TRBD1 TRBV15 TGTGCCACCAGCAGAACAGGGGGCGAGTGGCTTCAGTATTTT CATSRTGGEWLQYF
14 once TRBJ1-4 TRBD1 TRBV19 TGTGCCAGTAGTACATCGGGACAGAATGAAAAACTGTTTTTT CASSTSGQNEKLFF